The sequence of this TCR beta chain was determined in a study of cytomegalovirus exposure and HLA in healthy donors. Here immunoSEQ multiplex PCR was the method, and the copy in TCRdb shows in-frame clones only, minus some. The profile shows 97,000 or so clones, just under 95% of them singletons. Germline V gene data show CDR1 as MNHEY and CDR2 as SMNVEV (reference sequence). V lost 5 bases to trimming and J lost 3 bases; unmatched junction nucleotides: 9. The CDR3 is 15 amino acids. The sequence came from a woman aged 18-30 years in good health and CMV-seronegative. V is TRBV27 and J is TRBJ2-7, with 8 bases lining up with TRBD2. The sample taken for sequencing was PBMCs. The CDR3 coding sequence is TGTGCCAGCAGTCTCGGCGGGGGGTCAGTCTACGAGCAGTACTTC. The encoded protein is CASSLGGGSVYEQYF.